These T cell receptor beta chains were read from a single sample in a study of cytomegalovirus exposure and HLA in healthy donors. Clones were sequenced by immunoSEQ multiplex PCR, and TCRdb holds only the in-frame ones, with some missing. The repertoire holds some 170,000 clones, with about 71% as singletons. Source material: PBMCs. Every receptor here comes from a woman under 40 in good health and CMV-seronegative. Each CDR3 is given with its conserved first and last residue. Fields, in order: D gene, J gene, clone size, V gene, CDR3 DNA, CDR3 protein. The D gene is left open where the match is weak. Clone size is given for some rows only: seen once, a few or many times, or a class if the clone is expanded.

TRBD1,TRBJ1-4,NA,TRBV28,TGTGCCAGCAGAGGACAGGGGGATCAGTATGAAAAACTGTTTTTT,CASRGQGDQYEKLFF
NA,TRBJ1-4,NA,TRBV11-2,TGTGCCAGCAGCTTAAACTCTATGAATGAAAAACTGTTTTTT,CASSLNSMNEKLFF
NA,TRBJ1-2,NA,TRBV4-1,TGCGCCAGCAGCCAAGACTCGGGATTTGGCTATGGCTACACCTTC,CASSQDSGFGYGYTF
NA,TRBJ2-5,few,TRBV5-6,TGTGCCAGCAGCACGACTAGTTTGGAGACCCAGTACTTC,CASSTTSLETQYF
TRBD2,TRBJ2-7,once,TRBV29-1,TGCAGCGTAACGGGACTAGCGGGAGAGATCTACGAGCAGTACTTC,CSVTGLAGEIYEQYF
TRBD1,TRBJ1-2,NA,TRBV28,TGTGCCAGCAGTTCTCCGGGACAGGGGCCAACTAACTATGGCTACACCTTC,CASSSPGQGPTNYGYTF
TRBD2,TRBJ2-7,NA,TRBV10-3,TGTGCCATCAGTGAACGACTAGCTGGGGGTTACGAGCAGTACTTC,CAISERLAGGYEQYF
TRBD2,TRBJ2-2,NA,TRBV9,TGTGCCAGCAGCGTAGGTGTAGCGGGGGGTACCGGGGAGCTGTTTTTT,CASSVGVAGGTGELFF
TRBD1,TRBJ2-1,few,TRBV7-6,TGTGCCAGCAGCCTACGGACAGGGGTGGATGAGCAGTTCTTC,CASSLRTGVDEQFF
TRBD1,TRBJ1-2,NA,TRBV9,TGTGCCAGCAGGGGGACAGATGGCTACACCTTC,CASRGTDGYTF
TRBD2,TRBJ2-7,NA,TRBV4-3,TGCGCCAGCAGCCAAGGTCGCGGGAGATACTACGAGCAGTACTTC,CASSQGRGRYYEQYF
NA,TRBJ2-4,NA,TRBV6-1,TGTGCCAGCAGTGAAGCGGGCCTAGCCAAAAACATTCAGTACTTC,CASSEAGLAKNIQYF
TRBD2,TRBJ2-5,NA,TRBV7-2,TGTGCCAGCAGCATCCCTAGCGGGTCCCCTTACTTC,CASSIPSGSPYF
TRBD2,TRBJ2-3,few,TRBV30,TGTGCCTGGAGTCCAGGACTAGCGGGGGGTTCAGATACGCAGTATTTT,CAWSPGLAGGSDTQYF
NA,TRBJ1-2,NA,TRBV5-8,TGTGCCAGCAGCTTGTTGGCAGGGGCCAACTATGGCTACACCTTC,CASSLLAGANYGYTF
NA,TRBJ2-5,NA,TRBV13,TGTGCCAGCAGCACAGGGACTACCGGGGAGACCCAGTACTTC,CASSTGTTGETQYF
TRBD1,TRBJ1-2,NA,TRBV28,TGTGCCAGCAGCTCCGGGACAGGGGTGGATGGCTACACCTTC,CASSSGTGVDGYTF
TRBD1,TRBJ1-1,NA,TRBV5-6,TGTGCCAGCAGCTTGATCGACAGGGAGACTGAAGCTTTCTTT,CASSLIDRETEAFF
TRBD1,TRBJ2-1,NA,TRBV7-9,TGTGCCGAACAGGGGACCTACAATGAGCAGTTCTTC,CAEQGTYNEQFF
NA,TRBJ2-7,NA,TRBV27,TGTGCCAGCAGTTTATCCGTACAGGGCCCCTACGAGCAGTACTTC,CASSLSVQGPYEQYF
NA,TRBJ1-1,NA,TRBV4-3,TGCGCCAGCAGCCAAGGTGAGGGCAGGGGCACTGAAGCTTTCTTT,CASSQGEGRGTEAFF
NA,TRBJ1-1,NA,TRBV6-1,TGTGCCAGCAGTGAAGGCGGACTGTTCCGCAAGTCTGAAGCTTTCTTT,CASSEGGLFRKSEAFF
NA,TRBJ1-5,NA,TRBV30,TGTGCCTGGAGTGTACTAGGGTCTTTGGATCAGCCCCAGCATTTT,CAWSVLGSLDQPQHF
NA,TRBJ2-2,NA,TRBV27,TGTGCCAGCAGTTTATGGCAGTACACCGGGGAGCTGTTTTTT,CASSLWQYTGELFF
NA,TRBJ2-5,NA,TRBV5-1,TGCGCCAGCAGCTTGGAGAGGGCAGAGACCCAGTACTTC,CASSLERAETQYF
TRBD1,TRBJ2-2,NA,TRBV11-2,TGTGCCAGCAGCTCCCGACGCACAGGGGACGGGGAGCTGTTTTTT,CASSSRRTGDGELFF
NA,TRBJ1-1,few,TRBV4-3,TGCGCCAGCAGCCATGACAAAACAGGGACCACTGAAGCTTTCTTT,CASSHDKTGTTEAFF
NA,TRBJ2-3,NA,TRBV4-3,TGCGCCAGCAGCCAACTTTCTATCACAGATACGCAGTATTTT,CASSQLSITDTQYF
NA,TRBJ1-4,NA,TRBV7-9,TGTGCCAGCAGCTTAGGTGTTAGAGAGAATGAAAAACTGTTTTTT,CASSLGVRENEKLFF
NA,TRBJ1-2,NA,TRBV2,TGTGCCAGCAGGGGACTCGACTATGGCTACACCTTC,CASRGLDYGYTF
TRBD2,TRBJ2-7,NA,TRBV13,TGTGCCGGCGTACCAACTTGCGGGAGGCAGCCCTACGAGCAGTACTTC,CAGVPTCGRQPYEQYF
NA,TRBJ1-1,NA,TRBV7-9,TGTGCCAGCAGCCAACCGGATGCGGGACGAAGTTTCTTT,CASSQPDAGRSFF
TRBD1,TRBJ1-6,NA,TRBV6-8,TGTGCCAGCAGTACTCAGGGGGCCACACCGATTATGTATAATTCACCCCTCCACTTT,CASSTQGATPIMYNSPLHF
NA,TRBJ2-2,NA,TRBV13,TGTGCCAGCAGCCACAGAGCGGTCAACACCGGGGAGCTGTTTTTT,CASSHRAVNTGELFF
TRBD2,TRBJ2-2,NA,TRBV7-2,TGTGCCAGCAGCGCCAGCGGTTTCGCGGGGGACACCGGGGAGCTGTTTTTT,CASSASGFAGDTGELFF
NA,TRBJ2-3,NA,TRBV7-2,TGTGCCAGCAGCTTTATGTCAGATACGCAGTATTTT,CASSFMSDTQYF
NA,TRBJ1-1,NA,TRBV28,TGTGCCAGCCACCCCGGGGGGCACGAAGCTTTCTTT,CASHPGGHEAFF
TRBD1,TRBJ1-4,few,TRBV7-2,TGTGCCAGCAGTGATAACGGCAGGGGGTTTGAAAAACTGTTTTTT,CASSDNGRGFEKLFF
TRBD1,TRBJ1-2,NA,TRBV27,TGTGCCAGCAGTTTCGGGACAGGCCTTTCGGGCTACACCTTC,CASSFGTGLSGYTF
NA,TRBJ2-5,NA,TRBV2,TGTGCAGTCTCTATTACCGTGTCTCAGTACTTC,CAVSITVSQYF
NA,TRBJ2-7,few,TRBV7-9,TGTGCCAGCAGCCCGGGACTTTACGAGCAGTACTTC,CASSPGLYEQYF
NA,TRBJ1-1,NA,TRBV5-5,TGTGCCAGCAGCTTTGGCATGAACACTGAAGCTTTCTTT,CASSFGMNTEAFF
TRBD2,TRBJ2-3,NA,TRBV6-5,TGTGCCAGCAGTTACCGGGGGGGGGACGATACGCAGTATTTT,CASSYRGGDDTQYF
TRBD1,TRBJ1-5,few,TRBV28,TGTGCCAGCAGTTTCCGCCTGGACAGGACAGGAATCAATCAGCCCCAGCATTTT,CASSFRLDRTGINQPQHF
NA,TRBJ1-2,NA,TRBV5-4,TGTGCCAGCAGCTCGCAGGGGAATGCAGACTATGGCTACACCTTC,CASSSQGNADYGYTF
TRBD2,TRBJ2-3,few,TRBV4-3,TGCGCCAGCAGCCCCGGACTAGCGGGAGAGTTAGATACGCAGTATTTT,CASSPGLAGELDTQYF
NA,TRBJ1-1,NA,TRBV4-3,TGCGCCAGCAGCCTGGGCGGGGGGACCTACACTGAAGCTTTCTTT,CASSLGGGTYTEAFF
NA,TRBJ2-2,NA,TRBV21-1,TGTGCCAGCAGCAGACAGGGGCTCACCGGGGAGCTGTTTTTT,CASSRQGLTGELFF
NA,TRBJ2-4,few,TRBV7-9,TGTGCCAGCAGCCCGAGGACATCAATAGCCAAAAACATTCAGTACTTC,CASSPRTSIAKNIQYF
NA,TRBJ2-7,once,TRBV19,TGTGCCAGTAATGATCGGGGACGGGAGTCCTACGAGCAGTACTTC,CASNDRGRESYEQYF
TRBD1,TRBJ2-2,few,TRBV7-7,TGTGCTAGCAGCCCAACCGGGACAGGGGGCACCGGGGAGCTGTTTTTT,CASSPTGTGGTGELFF